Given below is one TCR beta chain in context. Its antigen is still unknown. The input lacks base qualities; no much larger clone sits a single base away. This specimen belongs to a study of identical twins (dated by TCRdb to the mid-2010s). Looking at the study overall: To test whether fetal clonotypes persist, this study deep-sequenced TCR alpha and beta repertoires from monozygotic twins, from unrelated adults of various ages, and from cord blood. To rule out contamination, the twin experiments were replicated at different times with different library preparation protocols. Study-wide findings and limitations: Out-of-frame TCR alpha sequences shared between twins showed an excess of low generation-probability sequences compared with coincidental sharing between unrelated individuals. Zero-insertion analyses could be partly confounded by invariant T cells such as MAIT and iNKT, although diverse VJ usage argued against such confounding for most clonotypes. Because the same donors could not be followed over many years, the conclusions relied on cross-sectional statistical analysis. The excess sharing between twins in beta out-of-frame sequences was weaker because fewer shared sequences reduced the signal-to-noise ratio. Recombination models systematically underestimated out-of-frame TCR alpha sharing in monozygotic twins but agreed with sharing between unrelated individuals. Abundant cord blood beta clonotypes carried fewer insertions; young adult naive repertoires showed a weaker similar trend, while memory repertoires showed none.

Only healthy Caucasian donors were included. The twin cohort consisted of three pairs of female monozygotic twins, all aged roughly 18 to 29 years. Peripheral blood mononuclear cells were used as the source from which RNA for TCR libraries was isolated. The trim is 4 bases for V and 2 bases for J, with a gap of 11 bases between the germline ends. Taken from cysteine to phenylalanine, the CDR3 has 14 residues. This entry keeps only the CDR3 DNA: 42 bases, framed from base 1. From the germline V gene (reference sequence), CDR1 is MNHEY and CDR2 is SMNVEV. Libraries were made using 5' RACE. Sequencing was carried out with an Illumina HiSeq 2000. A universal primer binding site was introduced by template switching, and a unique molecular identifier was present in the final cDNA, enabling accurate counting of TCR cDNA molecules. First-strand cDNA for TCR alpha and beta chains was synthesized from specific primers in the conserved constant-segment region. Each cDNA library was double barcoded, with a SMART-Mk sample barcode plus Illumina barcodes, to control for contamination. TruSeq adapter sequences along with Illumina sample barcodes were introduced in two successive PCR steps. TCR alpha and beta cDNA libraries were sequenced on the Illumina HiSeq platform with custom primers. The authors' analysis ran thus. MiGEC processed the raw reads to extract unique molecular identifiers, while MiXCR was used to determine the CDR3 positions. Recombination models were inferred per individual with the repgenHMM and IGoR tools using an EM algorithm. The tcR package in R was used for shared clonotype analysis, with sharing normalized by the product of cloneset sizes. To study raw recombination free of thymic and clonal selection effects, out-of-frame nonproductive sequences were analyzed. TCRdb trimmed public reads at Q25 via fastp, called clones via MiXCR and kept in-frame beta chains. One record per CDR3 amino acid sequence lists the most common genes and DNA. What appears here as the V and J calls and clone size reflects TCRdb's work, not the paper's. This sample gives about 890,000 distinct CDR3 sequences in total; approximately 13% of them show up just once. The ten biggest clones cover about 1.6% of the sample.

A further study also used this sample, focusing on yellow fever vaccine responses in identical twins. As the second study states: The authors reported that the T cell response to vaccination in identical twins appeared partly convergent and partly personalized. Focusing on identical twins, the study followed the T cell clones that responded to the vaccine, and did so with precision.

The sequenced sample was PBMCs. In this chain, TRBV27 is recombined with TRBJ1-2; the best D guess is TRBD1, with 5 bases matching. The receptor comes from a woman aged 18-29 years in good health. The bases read TGTGCCAGCAGTTCAAGGGGAGTCAACTATGGCTACACCTTC. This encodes CASSSRGVNYGYTF.